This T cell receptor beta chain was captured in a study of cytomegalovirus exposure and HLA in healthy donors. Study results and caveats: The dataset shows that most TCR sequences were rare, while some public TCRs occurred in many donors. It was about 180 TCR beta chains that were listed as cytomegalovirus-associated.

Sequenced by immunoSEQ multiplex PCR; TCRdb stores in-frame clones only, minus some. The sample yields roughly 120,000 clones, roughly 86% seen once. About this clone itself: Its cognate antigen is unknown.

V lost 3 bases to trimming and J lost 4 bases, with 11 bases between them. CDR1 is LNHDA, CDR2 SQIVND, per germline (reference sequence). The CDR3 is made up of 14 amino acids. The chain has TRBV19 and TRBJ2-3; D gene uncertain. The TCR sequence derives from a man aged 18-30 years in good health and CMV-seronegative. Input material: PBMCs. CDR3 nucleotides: TGTGCCAGTAGTATTCGGCTAGGATCAGATACGCAGTATTTT. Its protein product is CASSIRLGSDTQYF.